The clone carrying this T cell receptor beta chain was observed a handful of times. The antigen remains undetermined. Trimming pared 9 bases from V and 5 bases from J, leaving 9 bases between. From germline, CDR1 is LNHDA and CDR2 SQIVND (reference sequence). The CDR3 runs 11 residues. Regarding time point: pre-sensitization, week 0. The treatment: therapeutic diphenylcyclopropenone sensitization with weekly scalp DPC. This entry comes from a study of human T cells and chemical hapten exposure. Points from the study as a whole: TCRs at high frequency, those above 1 in 1000, did not change with DPC sensitization.

Separate cDNA molecules received unique molecular identifiers, which the library attached to them. From the RACE reads, TCRdb called clonotypes with MiXCR, one entry per CDR3 protein. The sample holds about 120,000 distinct CDR3 sequences, less than 15% seen once. Sequenced here: whole blood, sampled in connection with sensitization to the hapten diphenylcyclopropenone (DPC). This TCR was recovered from a woman between 18 and 29 years old with alopecia areata. Some clones in this sample may be carry-over from other donors' samples. The chain couples TRBV19 to TRBJ2-3; D unresolved. The CDR3 region is CASHEGDTQYF. In DNA form, the CDR3 reads TGTGCCAGCCACGAAGGAGATACGCAGTATTTT.